This T cell receptor (beta chain) was documented in a study of CD8 T cells in Susac syndrome. The CDR3 sequence is 12 residues long. Looked up from germline, CDR1 is SEHNR and CDR2 is FQNEAQ (reference sequence). Deletions cut 7 bases from V and 9 bases from J, with 13 bases between. Reverse transcription used about 0.45 to 1 ug RNA and random hexamers. TCRdb independently ran MiXCR on the immunoSEQ multiplex PCR reads; one entry per CDR3 protein. This table has some 160,000 distinct CDR3 sequences, 85% to 95% appearing once. The chain joins TRBV7-9 to TRBJ2-1; D not certain. This TCR came from a human donor with multiple sclerosis. The specimen was CD8+ T cells from PBMCs. DNA for the CDR3: TGTGCCAGCATCCGATCGGAGAGTGAGCAGTTCTTC. Its translation: CASIRSESEQFF.